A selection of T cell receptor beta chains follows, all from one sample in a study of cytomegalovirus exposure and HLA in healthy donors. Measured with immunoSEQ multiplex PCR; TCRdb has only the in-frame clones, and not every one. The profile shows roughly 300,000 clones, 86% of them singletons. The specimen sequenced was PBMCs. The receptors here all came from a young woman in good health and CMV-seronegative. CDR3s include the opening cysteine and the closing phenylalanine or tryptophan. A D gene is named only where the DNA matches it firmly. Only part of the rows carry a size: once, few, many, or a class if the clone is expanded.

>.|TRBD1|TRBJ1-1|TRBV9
TGTGCCAGCAGCCTGGGACAGGGGAAGACTGAAGCTTTCTTT
CASSLGQGKTEAFF
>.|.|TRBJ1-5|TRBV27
TGTGCCAGCAGTTCGGACATATATAGCAATCAGCCCCAGCATTTT
CASSSDIYSNQPQHF
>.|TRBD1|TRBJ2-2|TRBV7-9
TGTGCCAGCAGCGCCGGACAGGGGGATCACGGGGAGCTGTTTTTT
CASSAGQGDHGELFF
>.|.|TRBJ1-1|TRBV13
TGTGCCAGCAGCATCCGGGTCCGTACTAAACAGAACACTGAAGCTTTCTTT
CASSIRVRTKQNTEAFF
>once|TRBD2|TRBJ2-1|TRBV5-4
TGTGCCAGCAGCTTCACTAGCGGGAGGGCGGTTGAGCAGTTCTTC
CASSFTSGRAVEQFF
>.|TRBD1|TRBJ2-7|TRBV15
TGTGCCACCAGCAGGGCACCGGGACAGGGCTACGAGCAGTACTTC
CATSRAPGQGYEQYF
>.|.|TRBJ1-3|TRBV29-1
TGCAGCGTTATAGACAGGACCGCGCTCGGAAACACCATATATTTT
CSVIDRTALGNTIYF
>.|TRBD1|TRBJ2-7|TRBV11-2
TGTGCCAGCAGCACCACAGGGGGCTACGAGCAGTACTTC
CASSTTGGYEQYF
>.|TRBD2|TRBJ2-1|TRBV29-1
TGCAGCGGAGCGGGAGGGCAGTTCTTC
CSGAGGQFF
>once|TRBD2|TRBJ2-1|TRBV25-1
TGTGCCAGCAGACCCGCGGGAGACGGCTACAATGAGCAGTTCTTC
CASRPAGDGYNEQFF
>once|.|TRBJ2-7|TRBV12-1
TGTGCCAGCAGCTCGGTTGCGGTGGCTTACGAGCAGTACTTC
CASSSVAVAYEQYF
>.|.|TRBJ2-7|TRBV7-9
TGTGCCAGCAGCAACAGTGGCGAGCAGTACTTC
CASSNSGEQYF
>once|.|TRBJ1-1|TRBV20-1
TGCAGTGCTAGGAGGGATCCTGAAGCTTTCTTT
CSARRDPEAFF
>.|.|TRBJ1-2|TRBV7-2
TGTGCCAGCAGCTTAGCAGAGGGACTCAACTATGGCTACACCTTC
CASSLAEGLNYGYTF
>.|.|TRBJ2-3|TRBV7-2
TGTGCCAGCAGCTTAGCGATCTCCGGGGACACAGATACGCAGTATTTT
CASSLAISGDTDTQYF
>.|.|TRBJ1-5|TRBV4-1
TGCGCCAGCAGCCAAGACGGTTCGGGAGTGACTAGCAATCAGCCCCAGCATTTT
CASSQDGSGVTSNQPQHF
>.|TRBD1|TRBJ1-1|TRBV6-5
TGTGCCAGCAGGGACAGGACAGGGTTGGCTTTCTTT
CASRDRTGLAFF
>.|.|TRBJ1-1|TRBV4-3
TGCGCCAGCAGCCAAGATCGGGGGATCGAGACTGAAGCTTTCTTT
CASSQDRGIETEAFF
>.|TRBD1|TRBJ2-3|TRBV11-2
TGTGCCAGCAGTTACCACAGGGGGCAAGTTAGCACAGATACGCAGTATTTT
CASSYHRGQVSTDTQYF
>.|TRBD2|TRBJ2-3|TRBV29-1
TGCAGCGTTGCCGGGACTAGCGGATACACAGATACGCAGTATTTT
CSVAGTSGYTDTQYF
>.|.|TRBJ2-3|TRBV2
TGTGCCAGCACGGAGGGAGGTGCAGATACGCAGTATTTT
CASTEGGADTQYF
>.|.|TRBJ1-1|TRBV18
TGTGCCAGCTCGAATAGACGGGGTTTGGATGGTGAAGCTTTCTTT
CASSNRRGLDGEAFF
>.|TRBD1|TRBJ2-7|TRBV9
TGTGCCAGCAGCGTCCGGGACAGGGGATATGAGCAGTACTTC
CASSVRDRGYEQYF
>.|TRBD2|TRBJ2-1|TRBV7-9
TGTGCCAGCAGCTCCCTTGGCGGGAGTGCCAATGAGCAGTTCTTC
CASSSLGGSANEQFF
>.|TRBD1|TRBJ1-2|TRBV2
TGTGCCAGCAGGGCCGGGACAGGGATTAACTATGGCTACACCTTC
CASRAGTGINYGYTF
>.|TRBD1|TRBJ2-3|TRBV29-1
TGCAGCTCATTAAGCCCGCCTGGGACAGGGGGTACAGATACGCAGTATTTT
CSSLSPPGTGGTDTQYF
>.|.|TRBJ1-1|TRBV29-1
TGCAGCGTTGAGAGGGGAGGAGACAGAGTCCAACAAGAAGCTTTCTTT
CSVERGGDRVQQEAFF
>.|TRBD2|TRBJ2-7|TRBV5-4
TGTGCCAGCAGACTCGGGACTAGCGGGATCTACGAGCAGTACTTC
CASRLGTSGIYEQYF